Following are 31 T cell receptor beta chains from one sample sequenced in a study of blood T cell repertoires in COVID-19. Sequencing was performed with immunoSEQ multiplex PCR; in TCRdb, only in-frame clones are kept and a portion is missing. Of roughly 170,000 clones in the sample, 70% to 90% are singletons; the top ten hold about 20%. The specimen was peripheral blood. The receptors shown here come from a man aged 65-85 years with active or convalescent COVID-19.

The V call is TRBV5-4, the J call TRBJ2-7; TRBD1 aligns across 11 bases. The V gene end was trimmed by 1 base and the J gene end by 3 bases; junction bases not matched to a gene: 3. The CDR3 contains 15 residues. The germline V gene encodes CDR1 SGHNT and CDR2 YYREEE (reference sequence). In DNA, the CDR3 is TGTGCCAGCAGCTTGCCCGGGACAGGGGGCTACGAGCAGTACTTC. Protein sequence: CASSLPGTGGYEQYF.

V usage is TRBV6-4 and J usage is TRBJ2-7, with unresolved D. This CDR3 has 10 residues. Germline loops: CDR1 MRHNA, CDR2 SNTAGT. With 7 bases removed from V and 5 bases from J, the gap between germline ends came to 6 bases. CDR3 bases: TGTGCCAGCATAGGAGACGAGCAGTACTTC. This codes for CASIGDEQYF.

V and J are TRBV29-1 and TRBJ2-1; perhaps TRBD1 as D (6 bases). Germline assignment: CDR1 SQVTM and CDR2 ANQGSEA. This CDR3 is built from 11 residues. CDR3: CAGRGYNEQFF. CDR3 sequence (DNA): TGCGCAGGCAGGGGATACAATGAGCAGTTCTTC.

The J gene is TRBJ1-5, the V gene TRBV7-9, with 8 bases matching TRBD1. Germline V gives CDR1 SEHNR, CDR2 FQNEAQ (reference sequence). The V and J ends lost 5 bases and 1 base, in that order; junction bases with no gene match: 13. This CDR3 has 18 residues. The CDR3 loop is CASSHGTGGRWSNQPQHF. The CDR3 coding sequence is TGTGCCAGCAGCCACGGGACAGGCGGGCGTTGGAGCAATCAGCCCCAGCATTTT.

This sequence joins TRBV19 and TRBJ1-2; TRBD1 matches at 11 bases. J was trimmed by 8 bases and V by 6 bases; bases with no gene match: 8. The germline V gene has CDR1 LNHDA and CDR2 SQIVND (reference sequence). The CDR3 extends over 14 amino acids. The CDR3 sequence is CASRPGQGARGYTF. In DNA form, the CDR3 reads TGTGCCAGTAGACCCGGACAGGGGGCGCGGGGCTACACCTTC.

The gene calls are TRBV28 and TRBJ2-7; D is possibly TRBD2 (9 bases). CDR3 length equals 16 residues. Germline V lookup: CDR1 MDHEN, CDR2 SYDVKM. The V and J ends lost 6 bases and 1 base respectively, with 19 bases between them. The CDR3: CASSSQGAGGSYEQYF. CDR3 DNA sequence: TGTGCCAGCAGCTCTCAGGGGGCGGGAGGGTCCTACGAGCAGTACTTC. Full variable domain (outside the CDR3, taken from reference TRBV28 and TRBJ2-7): DVKVTQSSRYLVKRTGEKVFLECVQDMDHENMFWYRQDPGLGLRLIYFSYDVKMKEKGDIPEGYSVSREKKERFSLILESASTNQTSMYLCASSSQGAGGSYEQYFGPGTRLTVT.

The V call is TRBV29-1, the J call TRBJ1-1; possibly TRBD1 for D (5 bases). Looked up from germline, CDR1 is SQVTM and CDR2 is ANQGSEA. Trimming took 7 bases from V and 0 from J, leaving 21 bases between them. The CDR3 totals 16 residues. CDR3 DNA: TGCAGCGCCAACCATTGGGGCAGCACCATGAACACTGAAGCTTTCTTT. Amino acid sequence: CSANHWGSTMNTEAFF.

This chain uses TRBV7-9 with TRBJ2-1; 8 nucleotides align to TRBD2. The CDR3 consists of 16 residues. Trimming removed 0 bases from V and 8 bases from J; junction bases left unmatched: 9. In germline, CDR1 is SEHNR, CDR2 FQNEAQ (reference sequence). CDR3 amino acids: CASSLAPGGAQDEQFF. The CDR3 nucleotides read TGTGCCAGCAGCTTAGCACCGGGAGGGGCGCAAGATGAGCAGTTCTTC.

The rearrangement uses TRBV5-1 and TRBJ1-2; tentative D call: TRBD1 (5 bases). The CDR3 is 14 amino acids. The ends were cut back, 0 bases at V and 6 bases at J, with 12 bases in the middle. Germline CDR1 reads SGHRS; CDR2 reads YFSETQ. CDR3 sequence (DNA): TGCGCCAGCAGCTTGGTGCAGGGTCGTGATGGCTACACCTTC. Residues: CASSLVQGRDGYTF. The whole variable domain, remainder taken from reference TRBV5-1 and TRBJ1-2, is KAGVTQTPRYLIKTRGQQVTLSCSPISGHRSVSWYQQTPGQGLQFLFEYFSETQRNKGNFPGRFSGRQFSNSRSEMNVSTLELGDSALYLCASSLVQGRDGYTFGSGTRLTVV.

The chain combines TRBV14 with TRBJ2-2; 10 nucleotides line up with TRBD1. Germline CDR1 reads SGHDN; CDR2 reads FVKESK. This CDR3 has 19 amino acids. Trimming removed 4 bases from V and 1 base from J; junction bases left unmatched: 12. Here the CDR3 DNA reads TGTGCCAGCAGCCGACGACAGGGGGCGCAGGGAGGGAACACCGGGGAGCTGTTTTTT. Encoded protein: CASSRRQGAQGGNTGELFF.

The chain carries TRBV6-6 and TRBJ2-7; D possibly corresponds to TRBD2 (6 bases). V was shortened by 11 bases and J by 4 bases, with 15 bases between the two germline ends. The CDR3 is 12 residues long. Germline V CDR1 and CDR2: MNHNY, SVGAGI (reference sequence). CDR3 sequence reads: CAAGLNRYEQYF. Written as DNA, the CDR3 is TGTGCCGCGGGGCTTAATCGGTACGAGCAGTACTTC.

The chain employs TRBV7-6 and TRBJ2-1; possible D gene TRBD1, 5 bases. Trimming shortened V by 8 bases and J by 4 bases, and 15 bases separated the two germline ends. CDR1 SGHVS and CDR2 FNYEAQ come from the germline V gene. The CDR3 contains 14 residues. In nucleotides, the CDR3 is TGTGCCAGCGGCCACCGGACAAGTTACAATGAGCAGTTCTTC. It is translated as CASGHRTSYNEQFF.

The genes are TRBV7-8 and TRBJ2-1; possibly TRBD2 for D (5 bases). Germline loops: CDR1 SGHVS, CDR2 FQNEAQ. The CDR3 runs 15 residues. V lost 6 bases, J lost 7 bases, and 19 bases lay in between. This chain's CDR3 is CASSPGRLRRNEQFF. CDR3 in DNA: TGTGCCAGCAGTCCCGGACGACTAAGGAGGAATGAGCAGTTCTTC.

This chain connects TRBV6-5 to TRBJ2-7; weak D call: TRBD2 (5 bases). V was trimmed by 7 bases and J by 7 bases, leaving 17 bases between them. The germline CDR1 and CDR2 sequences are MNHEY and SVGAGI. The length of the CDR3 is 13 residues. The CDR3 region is CASIPERGREQYF. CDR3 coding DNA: TGTGCCAGCATACCAGAACGAGGGCGGGAGCAGTACTTC.

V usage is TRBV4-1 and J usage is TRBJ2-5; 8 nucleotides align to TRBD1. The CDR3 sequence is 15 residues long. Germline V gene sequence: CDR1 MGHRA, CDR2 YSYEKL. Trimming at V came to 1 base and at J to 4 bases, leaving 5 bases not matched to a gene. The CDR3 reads CASSQGEQGGETQYF. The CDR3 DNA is TGCGCCAGCAGCCAAGGGGAACAGGGGGGAGAGACCCAGTACTTC.

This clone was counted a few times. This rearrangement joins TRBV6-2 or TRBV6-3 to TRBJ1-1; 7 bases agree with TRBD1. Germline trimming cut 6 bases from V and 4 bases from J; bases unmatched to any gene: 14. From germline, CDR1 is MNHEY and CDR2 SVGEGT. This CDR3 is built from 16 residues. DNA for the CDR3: TGTGCCAGCAGCAAACGCCGGGACAGCTGGGGCACTGAAGCTTTCTTT. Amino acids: CASSKRRDSWGTEAFF.

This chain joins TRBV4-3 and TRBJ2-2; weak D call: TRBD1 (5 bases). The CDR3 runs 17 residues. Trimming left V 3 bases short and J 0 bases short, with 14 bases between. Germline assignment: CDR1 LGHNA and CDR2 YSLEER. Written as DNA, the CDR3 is TGCGCCAGCAGCCAGGCATTAAGGGGTTCGAACACCGGGGAGCTGTTTTTT. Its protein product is CASSQALRGSNTGELFF.

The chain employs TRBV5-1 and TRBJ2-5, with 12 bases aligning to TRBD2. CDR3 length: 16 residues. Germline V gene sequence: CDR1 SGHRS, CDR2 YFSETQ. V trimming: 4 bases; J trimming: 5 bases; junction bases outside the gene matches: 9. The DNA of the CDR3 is TGCGCCAGCAGCCCCCCGACTAGCGGGGGCTGGGAGACCCAGTACTTC. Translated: CASSPPTSGGWETQYF.

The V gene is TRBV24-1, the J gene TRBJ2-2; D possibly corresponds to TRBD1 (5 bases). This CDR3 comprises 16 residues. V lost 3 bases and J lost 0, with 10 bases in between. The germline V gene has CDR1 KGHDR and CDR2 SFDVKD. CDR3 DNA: TGTGCCACCAGTGATCCCGACAGAACGAACACCGGGGAGCTGTTTTTT. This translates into CATSDPDRTNTGELFF.

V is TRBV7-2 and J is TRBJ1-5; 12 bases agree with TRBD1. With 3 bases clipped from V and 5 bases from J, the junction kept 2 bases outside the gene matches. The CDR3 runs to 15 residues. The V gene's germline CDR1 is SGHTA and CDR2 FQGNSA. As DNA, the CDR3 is TGTGCCAGCAGCTTGGGACAGGGGGCTTATCAGCCCCAGCATTTT. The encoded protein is CASSLGQGAYQPQHF.

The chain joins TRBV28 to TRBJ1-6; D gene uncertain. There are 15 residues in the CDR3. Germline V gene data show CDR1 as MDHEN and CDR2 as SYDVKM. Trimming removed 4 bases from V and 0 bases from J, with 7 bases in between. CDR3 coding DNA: TGTGCCAGCAGTTCGAAGCTCTCCTATAATTCACCCCTCCACTTT. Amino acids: CASSSKLSYNSPLHF.

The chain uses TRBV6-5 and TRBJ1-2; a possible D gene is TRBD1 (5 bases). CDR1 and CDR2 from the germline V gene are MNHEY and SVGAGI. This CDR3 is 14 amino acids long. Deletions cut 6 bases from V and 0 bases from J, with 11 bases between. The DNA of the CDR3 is TGTGCCAGCAGAATAGCACAGGCTAACTATGGCTACACCTTC. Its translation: CASRIAQANYGYTF.

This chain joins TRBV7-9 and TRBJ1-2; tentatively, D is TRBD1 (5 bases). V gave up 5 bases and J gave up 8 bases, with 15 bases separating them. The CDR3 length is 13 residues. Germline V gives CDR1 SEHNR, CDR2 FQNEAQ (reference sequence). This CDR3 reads CASSNRTGDGYTF. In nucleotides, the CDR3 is TGTGCCAGCAGCAACAGGACGGGAGACGGCTACACCTTC.

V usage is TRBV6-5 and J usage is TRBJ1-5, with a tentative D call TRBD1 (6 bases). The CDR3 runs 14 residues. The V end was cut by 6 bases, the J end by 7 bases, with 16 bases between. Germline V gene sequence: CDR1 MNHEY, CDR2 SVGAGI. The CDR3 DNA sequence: TGTGCCAGCAGCGATACAGGGCTTCGGCAGCCCCAGCATTTT. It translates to CASSDTGLRQPQHF.

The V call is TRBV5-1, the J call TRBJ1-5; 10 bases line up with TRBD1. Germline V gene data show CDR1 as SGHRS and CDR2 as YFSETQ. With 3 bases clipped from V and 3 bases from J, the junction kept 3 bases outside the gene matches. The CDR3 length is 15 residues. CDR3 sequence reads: CASSSTGGPNQPQHF. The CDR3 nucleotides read TGCGCCAGCAGCTCGACAGGGGGCCCCAATCAGCCCCAGCATTTT. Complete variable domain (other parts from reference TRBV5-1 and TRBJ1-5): KAGVTQTPRYLIKTRGQQVTLSCSPISGHRSVSWYQQTPGQGLQFLFEYFSETQRNKGNFPGRFSGRQFSNSRSEMNVSTLELGDSALYLCASSSTGGPNQPQHFGDGTRLSIL.

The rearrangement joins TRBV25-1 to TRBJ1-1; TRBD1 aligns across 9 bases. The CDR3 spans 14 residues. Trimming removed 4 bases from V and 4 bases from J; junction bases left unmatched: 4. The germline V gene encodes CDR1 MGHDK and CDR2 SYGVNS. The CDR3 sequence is CASSGRQGGTEAFF. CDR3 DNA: TGTGCCAGCAGTGGGAGACAGGGGGGCACTGAAGCTTTCTTT.

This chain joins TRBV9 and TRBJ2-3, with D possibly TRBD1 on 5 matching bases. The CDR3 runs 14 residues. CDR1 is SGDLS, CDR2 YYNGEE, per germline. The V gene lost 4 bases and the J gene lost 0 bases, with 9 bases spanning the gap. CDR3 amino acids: CASSLQASTDTQYF. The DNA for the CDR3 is TGTGCCAGCAGCTTACAGGCAAGCACAGATACGCAGTATTTT.

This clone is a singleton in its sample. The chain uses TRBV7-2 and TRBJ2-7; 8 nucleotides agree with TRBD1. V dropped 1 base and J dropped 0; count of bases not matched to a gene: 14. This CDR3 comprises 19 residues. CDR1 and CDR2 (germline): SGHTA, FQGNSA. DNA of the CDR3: TGTGCCAGCAGCTTAGTTGGCGCACTCCGACAGGGGAGCTCCTACGAGCAGTACTTC. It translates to CASSLVGALRQGSSYEQYF.

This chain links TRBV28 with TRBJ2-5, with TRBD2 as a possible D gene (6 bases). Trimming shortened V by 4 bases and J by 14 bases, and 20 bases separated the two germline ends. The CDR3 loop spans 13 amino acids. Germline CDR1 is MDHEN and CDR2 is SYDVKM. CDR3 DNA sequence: TGTGCCAGCAGTTCACCCGGGGGAGCGTATGAATACTTC. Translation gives CASSSPGGAYEYF.

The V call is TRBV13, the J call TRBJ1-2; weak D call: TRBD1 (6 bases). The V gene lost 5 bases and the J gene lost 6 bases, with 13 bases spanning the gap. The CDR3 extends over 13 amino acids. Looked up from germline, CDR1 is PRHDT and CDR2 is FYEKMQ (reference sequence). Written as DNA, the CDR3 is TGTGCCAGCAGCATTCCAGGGGTGGATGGCTACACCTTC. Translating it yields CASSIPGVDGYTF.

CDR3 nucleotide sequence: TGCGCCAGCAGCGCCGGACTAGCGGGGCCGAATGAGCAGTTCTTC. Its translation is CASSAGLAGPNEQFF. The rearrangement links TRBV5-1 to TRBJ2-1; 12 nucleotides align to TRBD2. The CDR3 is 15 residues long. V was clipped by 4 bases and J by 7 bases; unmatched bases: 6. CDR1 SGHRS and CDR2 YFSETQ come from the germline V gene.